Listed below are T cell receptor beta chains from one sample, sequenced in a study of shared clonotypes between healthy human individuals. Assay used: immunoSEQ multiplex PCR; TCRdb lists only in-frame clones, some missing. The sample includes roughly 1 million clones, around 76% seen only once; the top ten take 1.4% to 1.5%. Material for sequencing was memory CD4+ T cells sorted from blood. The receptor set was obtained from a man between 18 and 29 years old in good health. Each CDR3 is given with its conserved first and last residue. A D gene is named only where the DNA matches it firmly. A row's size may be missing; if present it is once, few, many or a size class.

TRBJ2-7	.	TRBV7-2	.	TGTGCCAGCAGCCCGCGTGTTAGGGAAGGCGAGCAGTACTTC	CASSPRVREGEQYF
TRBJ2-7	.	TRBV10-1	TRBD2	TGCGCCAGCAGCCCCACCATAGCGGGAGGGCCAGACGAGCAGTACTTC	CASSPTIAGGPDEQYF
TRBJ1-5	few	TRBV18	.	TGTGCCAGCTCACCCGAAGGGAATCAGCCCCAGCATTTT	CASSPEGNQPQHF
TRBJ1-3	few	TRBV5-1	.	TGCGCCAGCAGCTACCAGGACTCTGGAAACACCATATATTTT	CASSYQDSGNTIYF
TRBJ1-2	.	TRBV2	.	TGTGCCAACGGTCAGGAGATCTATGGCTACACCTTC	CANGQEIYGYTF
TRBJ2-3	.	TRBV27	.	TGTGCCAGCAGTTTACGGGTGGATAACACAGATACGCAGTATTTT	CASSLRVDNTDTQYF
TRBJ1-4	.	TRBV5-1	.	TGCGCCAGCAGCTCCCAGTTTTTAGCTAATGAAAAACTGTTTTTT	CASSSQFLANEKLFF
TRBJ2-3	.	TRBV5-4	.	TGTGCCAGCAGCTCCAAGGGGTTTAGGGATACGCAGTATTTT	CASSSKGFRDTQYF
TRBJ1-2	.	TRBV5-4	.	TGTGCCAGCAGCTTGCAGGAACTCTATGGCTACACCTTC	CASSLQELYGYTF
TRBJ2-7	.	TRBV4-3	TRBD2	TGCGCCAGCAGCCAATTAGCGGGAGCGGTAGAGCAGTACTTC	CASSQLAGAVEQYF
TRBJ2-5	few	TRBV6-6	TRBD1	TGTGCCAGCAGTTACTCAGGGGGCGCAGAGACCCAGTACTTC	CASSYSGGAETQYF
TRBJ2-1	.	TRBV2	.	TGTGCCAGCAAACTCGACGGGCCAGAGCAGTTCTTC	CASKLDGPEQFF
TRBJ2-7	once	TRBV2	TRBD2	TGTGCCAGCAGTGTTAGCCTAGCGGGAGGCACCTACGAGCAGTACTTC	CASSVSLAGGTYEQYF